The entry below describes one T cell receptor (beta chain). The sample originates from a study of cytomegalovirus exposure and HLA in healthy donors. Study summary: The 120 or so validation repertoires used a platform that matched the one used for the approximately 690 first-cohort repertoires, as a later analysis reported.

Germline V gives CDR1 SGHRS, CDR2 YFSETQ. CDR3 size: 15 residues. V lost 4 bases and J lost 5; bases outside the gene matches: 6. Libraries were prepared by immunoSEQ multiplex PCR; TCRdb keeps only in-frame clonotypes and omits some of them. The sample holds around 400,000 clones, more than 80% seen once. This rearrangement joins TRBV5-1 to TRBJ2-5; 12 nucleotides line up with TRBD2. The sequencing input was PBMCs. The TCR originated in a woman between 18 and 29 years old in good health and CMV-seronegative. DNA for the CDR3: TGCGCCAGCAGCATCCTAGCGGGGGGGCATGAGACCCAGTACTTC. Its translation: CASSILAGGHETQYF.